The T cell receptor (beta chain) described here comes from a study of CD8 T cells in ankylosing spondylitis. Study-level results: Relatively scarce in peripheral blood, disease-linked clones were CD8+. Apparently characteristic of ankylosing spondylitis blood was a TCR beta motif (fewer than ten highly homologous variants).

Worth noting for this clonotype: The antigen is unknown.

TCRdb analysed the 5' RACE reads with MiXCR anew, one entry per CDR3 protein. Found here are approximately 440,000 distinct CDR3 sequences, 15% to 20% of them singletons; the top ten hold over 0.9%. This sequence was found in a male donor with ankylosing spondylitis. Sequencing used blood, either unsorted or a sorted T cell fraction (not recorded which).

The CDR3 loop reads CASRAREYQPQHF. Written as DNA, the CDR3 is TGTGCCAGCAGGGCCAGGGAATATCAGCCCCAGCATTTT. The chain joins TRBV12-3 or TRBV12-4 to TRBJ1-5, with D tentatively TRBD1 (5 bases). The CDR3 has 13 residues. V was trimmed by 6 bases and J by 5 bases, leaving 11 bases between them.